These 10 T cell receptor beta chains came from one sample sequenced in a study of T cells in Graves' hyperthyroidism and ophthalmopathy. RNA transcripts gave rise to amplified TCR beta CDR3 regions. HTBI primers were used for first-round RT-PCR of the TCR CDR3. One entry per CDR3 protein, called by TCRdb with MiXCR from the multiplex PCR reads. The sample records about 840,000 distinct CDR3 sequences, roughly 40% being singletons. The sequenced sample consisted of blood. Every receptor here comes from a man aged 18 to 30 with Graves' hyperthyroidism.

In this sample, this clonotype turned up many times. Written as DNA, the CDR3 is TGCAGCGTTGAACCGGGCAGGCGAGAGACCCAGTACTTC. Its protein product is CSVEPGRRETQYF. This chain links TRBV29-1 with TRBJ2-5; D call uncertain. CDR1 is SQVTM, CDR2 ANQGSEA, per germline. This CDR3 contains 13 residues. V lost 2 bases and J lost 4, with 11 bases in between. The full variable domain, with the rest looked up from reference TRBV29-1 and TRBJ2-5, is SAVISQKPSRDICQRGTSLTIQCQVDSQVTMMFWYRQQPGQSLTLIATANQGSEATYESGFVIDKFPISRPNLTFSTLTVSNMSPEDSSIYLCSVEPGRRETQYFGPGTRLLVL.

This clonotype was found many times. The chain couples TRBV29-1 to TRBJ2-5, with a weak D call TRBD1 (5 bases). The germline V gene has CDR1 SQVTM and CDR2 ANQGSEA. V dropped 7 bases and J dropped 1 base, with 7 bases sitting between them. The CDR3 sequence is 11 residues long. The DNA for the CDR3 is TGCAGCGCCGACAGCCAAGAGACCCAGTACTTC. Its translation is CSADSQETQYF.

This clonotype was found a few times. V usage is TRBV9 and J usage is TRBJ1-1; D gene ambiguous. This CDR3 comprises 14 residues. Germline assignment: CDR1 SGDLS and CDR2 YYNGEE. V was shortened by 5 bases and J by 1 base, with 12 bases between the two germline ends. CDR3 in DNA: TGTGCCAGCAGTCCTATCCATCCGAACACTGAAGCTTTCTTT. The encoded protein is CASSPIHPNTEAFF.

This chain joins TRBV25-1 and TRBJ1-1; D is uncertain. Germline CDR1 and CDR2: MGHDK and SYGVNS. The CDR3 has 19 residues. V lost 0 bases and J lost 0, with 20 bases in between. The CDR3 spells CASSEYRAAIFTLNTEAFF. CDR3 in DNA: TGTGCCAGCAGTGAATATAGGGCAGCGATCTTCACATTGAACACTGAAGCTTTCTTT.

The rearrangement uses TRBV5-1 and TRBJ1-1; D not certain. Trimming cost V 4 bases and J 5 bases, with 12 bases left between them. This CDR3 spans 13 amino acids. CDR1 and CDR2 (germline): SGHRS, YFSETQ. CDR3 in DNA: TGCGCCAGCAGCCGGGAAGGCTGGACTGAAGCTTTCTTT. This translates into CASSREGWTEAFF.

This clonotype was seen more than once but under ten times. The chain has TRBV6-5 and TRBJ1-5; D not certain. The CDR3 loop spans 13 amino acids. The ends were cut back, 4 bases at V and 7 bases at J, with 11 bases in the middle. In germline, CDR1 is MNHEY, CDR2 SVGAGI. CDR3 bases: TGTGCCAGCAGTTTGCGGATAGAGCAGCCCCAGCATTTT. Its protein is CASSLRIEQPQHF.

This clonotype was counted once. This chain uses TRBV2 with TRBJ1-1; possibly TRBD1 for D (6 bases). This CDR3 has 14 residues. V was clipped by 6 bases and J by 2 bases, with 13 bases between them. The germline V gene encodes CDR1 SNHLY and CDR2 FYNNEI. The chain's CDR3 is CASRGARENTEAFF. CDR3 DNA sequence: TGTGCCAGCAGGGGGGCTCGGGAAAACACTGAAGCTTTCTTT.

The CDR3 sequence is CASTTPGQGGQPQHF. The CDR3 region has the DNA TGTGCCAGCACCACCCCGGGACAGGGCGGTCAGCCCCAGCATTTT. The V gene is TRBV2, the J gene TRBJ1-5, with 9 positions matching TRBD1. Germline V gene sequence: CDR1 SNHLY, CDR2 FYNNEI. The CDR3 runs to 15 residues. V gave up 7 bases and J gave up 6 bases; unmatched junction bases: 10.

There are a few counts of this clonotype. This sequence joins TRBV7-2 and TRBJ2-7, with 14 bases aligning to TRBD2. This CDR3 is built from 14 residues. Per germline, CDR1 SGHTA and CDR2 FQGNSA. With 6 bases clipped from V and 6 bases from J, the junction kept 4 bases outside the gene matches. CDR3 DNA sequence: TGTGCCAGCAGTACCGGGACTAGCGGGGGCGAGCAGTACTTC. Residues: CASSTGTSGGEQYF.

CDR3 DNA sequence: TGTGCCAGCAGTGAATGGGGGCGGACTAATGAAAAACTGTTTTTT. Protein product: CASSEWGRTNEKLFF. This sequence joins TRBV2 and TRBJ1-4, with D perhaps matching TRBD1 (6 bases). Trimming shortened V by 2 bases and J by 2 bases, and 9 bases separated the two germline ends. CDR1 is SNHLY and CDR2 is FYNNEI in the germline V gene. This CDR3 region has 15 residues.